This passage covers 20 T cell receptor beta chains from one sample sequenced in a study of blood T cell repertoires in COVID-19. Only in-frame clones appear in the TCRdb table, and some are missing; sequencing was by immunoSEQ multiplex PCR. The data hold around 190,000 clones, with around 80% observed a single time. The sequenced sample was peripheral blood. Receptors were obtained from a human donor in a cohort sampled during active COVID-19.

The CDR3 DNA is TGTGCCAGCAGCTTAGTAGGAGGTCCTCTTTACGAGCAGTACTTC. Its translation: CASSLVGGPLYEQYF. The J gene is TRBJ2-7, the V gene TRBV7-8, with D tentatively TRBD2 (5 bases). The CDR3 runs to 15 residues. Germline CDR1 and CDR2: SGHVS and FQNEAQ. Deletions cut 1 base from V and 4 bases from J, with 14 bases between.

The J gene is TRBJ1-2, the V gene TRBV3-1 (or the pseudogene TRBV3-2), with a possible D match to TRBD1 (6 bases). The CDR3 is 14 residues long. Germline V gives CDR1 LGHDT, CDR2 YNNKEL (reference sequence). Trimming left V 0 bases short and J 7 bases short, with 12 bases between. Written as DNA, the CDR3 is TGTGCCAGCAGCCAAGAAACAGGGTCTGGTGGCTACACCTTC. Translation gives CASSQETGSGGYTF.

This chain joins TRBV5-1 and TRBJ1-1; D remains ambiguous. V was trimmed by 2 bases and J by 3 bases, leaving 8 bases between them. CDR3 length: 13 amino acids. The V gene's germline CDR1 is SGHRS and CDR2 YFSETQ. This CDR3 is CASSFNGDTEAFF. CDR3 DNA: TGCGCCAGCAGCTTCAATGGAGACACTGAAGCTTTCTTT.

This clone was picked up one time. This chain joins TRBV6-1 and TRBJ2-7; D unclear. CDR1 is MNHNS and CDR2 is SASEGT in the germline V gene. Trimming stripped 1 base from V and 6 bases from J, with 7 bases between. This CDR3 is built from 12 residues. CDR3 amino acids: CASSEGPVEQYF. CDR3 bases: TGTGCCAGCAGTGAAGGTCCAGTCGAGCAGTACTTC.

V usage is TRBV25-1 and J usage is TRBJ1-3; D unclear. Per the germline V gene, CDR1 is MGHDK and CDR2 is SYGVNS. The CDR3 consists of 16 residues. V lost 3 bases, J lost 0 bases, and 12 bases lay in between. The CDR3 nucleotides are TGTGCCAGCAGTGATTACAGCCAAGCCTCTGGAAACACCATATATTTT. It codes for CASSDYSQASGNTIYF.

The rearrangement links TRBV2 to TRBJ2-1; weak D call: TRBD2 (5 bases). The germline gives CDR1 SNHLY, CDR2 FYNNEI. Trimming stripped 7 bases from V and 7 bases from J, with 14 bases between. The CDR3 length is 13 residues. CDR3 protein: CASMGSGENEQFF. As DNA, the CDR3 is TGTGCCAGCATGGGCAGTGGGGAGAATGAGCAGTTCTTC.

The chain recombines TRBV19 with TRBJ1-1, with 7 bases that match TRBD1. CDR1 is LNHDA, CDR2 SQIVND, per germline (reference sequence). The CDR3 runs to 15 residues. V shed 5 bases, J shed 1 base, and the junction held 7 bases outside the gene matches. The CDR3 sequence: CASSFHDRANTEAFF. CDR3 in DNA: TGTGCCAGTAGTTTCCACGACAGGGCGAACACTGAAGCTTTCTTT.

The chain carries TRBV13 and TRBJ2-7; possibly TRBD2 for D (6 bases). CDR1 is PRHDT and CDR2 is FYEKMQ in the germline V gene (reference sequence). The CDR3 consists of 14 residues. The ends were cut back, 4 bases at V and 2 bases at J, with 12 bases in the middle. This CDR3 is CASSSRTTPYEQYF. In DNA form, the CDR3 reads TGTGCCAGCAGCTCGAGGACTACCCCCTACGAGCAGTACTTC.

V usage is TRBV27 and J usage is TRBJ1-1; D possibly corresponds to TRBD1 (5 bases). Germline-derived CDR1 and CDR2 are MNHEY and SMNVEV (reference sequence). Trimming cost V 5 bases and J 6 bases, with 25 bases left between them. The CDR3 spans 17 residues. The CDR3 sequence is CASSPKVGVRVGSEAFF. CDR3 coding DNA: TGTGCCAGCAGTCCCAAGGTAGGGGTTCGGGTGGGCTCTGAAGCTTTCTTT.

This chain connects TRBV5-1 to TRBJ1-1, with D perhaps matching TRBD1 (6 bases). CDR3 length equals 13 residues. V lost 0 bases, J lost 4 bases, and 7 bases lay in between. Germline CDR1 reads SGHRS; CDR2 reads YFSETQ. The CDR3 spells CASSLEGGTEAFF. Here the CDR3 DNA reads TGCGCCAGCAGCTTGGAAGGGGGCACTGAAGCTTTCTTT.

The chain couples TRBV3-1 (or the pseudogene TRBV3-2) to TRBJ2-5; D gene unclear. Germline lookup yields CDR1 LGHDT and CDR2 YNNKEL (reference sequence). The CDR3 extends over 13 amino acids. Trimming stripped 4 bases from V and 2 bases from J, with 8 bases between. This CDR3 reads CASSPGNQETQYF. For the CDR3, the DNA is TGTGCCAGCAGCCCAGGAAATCAAGAGACCCAGTACTTC.

This clone occurred a few times. The chain employs TRBV5-6 and TRBJ2-7; D is ambiguous. Germline V lookup: CDR1 SGHDT, CDR2 YYEEEE. V was shortened by 0 bases and J by 4 bases, with 8 bases between the two germline ends. This CDR3 region has 13 residues. CDR3 nucleotides: TGTGCCAGCAGCTTGGGTAGTGATTACGAGCAGTACTTC. Translation: CASSLGSDYEQYF.

This chain links TRBV27 with TRBJ1-5, with 9 nucleotides matching TRBD1. The J segment lost 0 bases and the V segment lost 5 bases, leaving 14 bases of the junction unmatched. The CDR3 sequence is 19 residues long. CDR1 MNHEY and CDR2 SMNVEV come from the germline V gene (reference sequence). The CDR3 region is CASSPNGQGSWYSNQPQHF. As DNA, the CDR3 is TGTGCCAGCAGTCCAAACGGACAGGGGAGTTGGTATAGCAATCAGCCCCAGCATTTT.

This clone was seen more than once but under ten times. The V call is TRBV12-3 or TRBV12-4, the J call TRBJ2-1; unclear D gene. V was pared by 3 bases and J by 5 bases, with 8 bases between. This CDR3 is 13 amino acids long. The CDR3 DNA is TGTGCCAGCAGTTTGGAGCCTCACAATGAGCAGTTCTTC. It yields the protein CASSLEPHNEQFF.

The J gene is TRBJ2-3, the V gene TRBV11-2; 13 bases map to TRBD2. Germline CDR1 and CDR2: SGHAT and FQNNGV. The CDR3 spans 16 residues. The ends lost 5 bases at V and 4 bases at J; junction bases unmatched: 6. CDR3 sequence reads: CASSVTSGGAADTQYF. The DNA of the CDR3 is TGTGCCAGCAGCGTTACTAGCGGGGGGGCCGCAGATACGCAGTATTTT. Full variable domain (outside the CDR3, taken from reference TRBV11-2 and TRBJ2-3): EAGVAQSPRYKIIEKRQSVAFWCNPISGHATLYWYQQILGQGPKLLIQFQNNGVVDDSQLPKDRFSAERLKGVDSTLKIQPAKLEDSAVYLCASSVTSGGAADTQYFGPGTRLTVL.

This chain links TRBV11-3 with TRBJ2-1, with TRBD2 matching over 10 bases. This CDR3 is built from 16 residues. Per the germline V gene, CDR1 is SGHNT and CDR2 is YENEEA. Unmatched junction bases numbered 6, after V lost 5 bases and J lost 2 bases. CDR3 sequence: CASSQSGGAPYNEQFF. CDR3 nucleotides: TGTGCCAGCAGCCAAAGCGGGGGGGCCCCCTACAATGAGCAGTTCTTC.

This clone was picked up one time. The chain links TRBV7-9 to TRBJ2-7, with D maybe TRBD1 (5 bases). V was trimmed by 0 bases and J by 5 bases, leaving 17 bases between them. The CDR3 length is 16 residues. Germline V gene data show CDR1 as SEHNR and CDR2 as FQNEAQ (reference sequence). The CDR3 here is CASSLAIATDNDEQYF. CDR3 coding DNA: TGTGCCAGCAGCTTAGCGATCGCCACGGACAACGACGAGCAGTACTTC. Full variable domain (missing parts from reference TRBV7-9 and TRBJ2-7): DTGVSQNPRHKITKRGQNVTFRCDPISEHNRLYWYRQTLGQGPEFLTYFQNEAQLEKSRLLSDRFSAERPKGSFSTLEIQRTEQGDSAMYLCASSLAIATDNDEQYFGPGTRLTVT.

The chain employs TRBV15 and TRBJ1-4, with D unclear. The germline V gene encodes CDR1 LNHNV and CDR2 YYDKDF (reference sequence). This CDR3 contains 15 residues. Trimming pared 1 base from V and 1 base from J, leaving 7 bases between. In DNA, the CDR3 is TGTGCCACCAGCAGAGCCCCCGGAACTAATGAAAAACTGTTTTTT. Translated, it gives CATSRAPGTNEKLFF.

The rearrangement links TRBV20-1 to TRBJ2-3; no clear D gene. The germline V gene has CDR1 DFQATT and CDR2 SNEGSKA (reference sequence). V lost 5 bases and J 0 bases, leaving 3 bases between the germline ends. The CDR3 totals 11 residues. The CDR3: CSAPSTDTQYF. CDR3 DNA sequence: TGCAGTGCTCCGAGCACAGATACGCAGTATTTT.

The V call is TRBV27, the J call TRBJ1-4; a weak D match, TRBD1 (6 bases). Per the germline V gene, CDR1 is MNHEY and CDR2 is SMNVEV (reference sequence). V shed 3 bases and J shed 8 bases, with 19 bases lying between them. This CDR3 has 16 amino acids. The DNA for the CDR3 is TGTGCCAGCAGTTTCCGGGAAGGGGGAGTGGGGGAAAAACTGTTTTTT. Its protein product is CASSFREGGVGEKLFF.